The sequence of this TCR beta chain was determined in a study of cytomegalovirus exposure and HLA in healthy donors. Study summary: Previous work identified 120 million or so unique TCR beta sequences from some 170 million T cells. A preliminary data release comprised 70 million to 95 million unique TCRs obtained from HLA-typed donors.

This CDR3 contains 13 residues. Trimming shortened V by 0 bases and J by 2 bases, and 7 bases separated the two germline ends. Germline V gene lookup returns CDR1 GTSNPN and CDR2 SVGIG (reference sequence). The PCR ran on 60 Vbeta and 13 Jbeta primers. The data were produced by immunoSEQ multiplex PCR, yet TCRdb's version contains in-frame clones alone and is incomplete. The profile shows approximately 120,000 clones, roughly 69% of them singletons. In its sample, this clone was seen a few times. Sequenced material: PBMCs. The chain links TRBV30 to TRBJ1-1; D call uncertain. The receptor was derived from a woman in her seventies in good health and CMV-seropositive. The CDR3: CAWSVVLNTEAFF. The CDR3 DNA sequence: TGTGCCTGGAGTGTAGTCCTAAACACTGAAGCTTTCTTT.